The rows below give T cell receptor beta chains drawn from one sample of a study of shared clonotypes between healthy human individuals. The method was immunoSEQ multiplex PCR; TCRdb's version includes in-frame clones alone and lacks a portion of them. The sample has roughly 2.6 million clones; approximately 94% are singletons. Material: naive CD4+ T cells sorted from blood. These TCRs come from a man aged 18 to 35 in good health. Both conserved end residues are part of each CDR3. The D gene is left open where the match is weak. Only part of the rows carry a size: once, few, many, or a class if the clone is expanded.

TRBJ2-2,.,.,14,TRBV4-1,TGCGCCAGCAGCCAAGATCCAGTGTCCGGGGAGCTGTTTTTT,CASSQDPVSGELFF
TRBJ2-1,.,TRBD2,20,TRBV5-1,TGCGCCAGCAGCGCCCGGGGATCTAGCGGGATTATAGACCGCTACAATGAGCAGTTCTTC,CASSARGSSGIIDRYNEQFF
TRBJ2-1,.,TRBD1,13,TRBV6-6,TGTGCCAGCAGAGTGACAGGGTTGGATGAGCAGTTCTTC,CASRVTGLDEQFF
TRBJ1-1,.,.,14,TRBV28,TGTGCCAGCAGGGGTGGGGTCGTGAACACTGAAGCTTTCTTT,CASRGGVVNTEAFF
TRBJ1-6,.,TRBD1,15,TRBV6-5,TGTGCCAGCAGTACTTCCGGGACAGGGAGTTCACCCCTCCACTTT,CASSTSGTGSSPLHF
TRBJ2-5,.,.,15,TRBV7-3,TGTGCCAGCAGCTCGATTCCCGGGACGCAAGAGACCCAGTACTTC,CASSSIPGTQETQYF
TRBJ2-2,once,.,16,TRBV28,TGTGCCAGCAGTTCGTACAGGGTGGGGGGAACCGGGGAGCTGTTTTTT,CASSSYRVGGTGELFF
TRBJ2-1,.,.,16,TRBV19,TGTGCCAGTAGTATAGTCCCCCACAGACAGTACAATGAGCAGTTCTTC,CASSIVPHRQYNEQFF
TRBJ2-3,.,.,14,TRBV9,TGTGCCAGCAGCCCCCCAGGACCGGGACAAGCGCAGTATTTT,CASSPPGPGQAQYF
TRBJ2-7,.,TRBD1,14,TRBV6-5,TGTGCCAGCAGTCCACGGACAGGGAACTACGAGCAGTACTTC,CASSPRTGNYEQYF
TRBJ1-5,.,TRBD1,15,TRBV6-1,TGTGCCAGCAGTCCACCGACAGGGGGCAGTCAGCCCCAGCATTTT,CASSPPTGGSQPQHF
TRBJ1-4,.,.,15,TRBV28,TGTGCCAGCAGGGCTCCGGGCGGGGTTCAGGGAAAACTGTTTTTT,CASRAPGGVQGKLFF
TRBJ2-5,.,.,13,TRBV5-1,TGCGCCAGCAGCTTGACAGGGTTCGAGACCCAGTACTTC,CASSLTGFETQYF
TRBJ2-7,.,.,14,TRBV27,TGTGCCAGCAGTTCCCGGGGCCCAGGCTACGAGCAGTACTTC,CASSSRGPGYEQYF
TRBJ1-5,.,TRBD1,18,TRBV12-5,TGTGCTAGTGGTTCCCTTATCAAGACAGGGACTAGCAATCAGCCCCAGCATTTT,CASGSLIKTGTSNQPQHF
TRBJ2-7,.,TRBD2,15,TRBV7-2,TGTGCCAGCAGCTCCCAAGCGGGAGTCTCCTACGAGCAGTACTTC,CASSSQAGVSYEQYF
TRBJ2-1,.,.,14,TRBV4-2,TGTGCCAGCAGCCAAGGACTTGGGGAGAGTGAGCAGTTCTTC,CASSQGLGESEQFF
TRBJ2-6,.,.,17,TRBV4-3,TGCGCCAGCAGCCAAGATTCAGGGATCTCTGGGGCCAACGTCCTGACTTTC,CASSQDSGISGANVLTF
TRBJ1-5,.,.,13,TRBV25-1,TGTGCCAGCAGGGCCACAAGCAATCAGCCCCAGCATTTT,CASRATSNQPQHF
TRBJ2-1,.,.,14,TRBV5-1,TGCGCCAGCCTCAGGGGAGGGACTACGAATGAGCAGTTCTTC,CASLRGGTTNEQFF
TRBJ2-1,.,TRBD2,14,TRBV7-9,TGTGCCAGCAGCCTGAGCGGGGCCTACAATGAGCAGTTCTTC,CASSLSGAYNEQFF
TRBJ1-5,once,.,14,TRBV7-2,TGTGCCAGTTCAGCCAGGGTGGGAAGTCAGCCCCAGCATTTT,CASSARVGSQPQHF
TRBJ2-5,.,.,12,TRBV5-4,TGTGCCAGCAGCTTTTTCGAAGAGACCCAGTACTTC,CASSFFEETQYF